This is a list of T cell receptor beta chains from one sample in a study of blood T cell repertoires in COVID-19. Repertoires were generated with immunoSEQ multiplex PCR, while TCRdb's copy carries only in-frame clones and drops some. The repertoire includes a few hundred thousand clones, just over 85% of them detected once, and approximately 4.4% sits in the top ten. Sequenced: PBMCs or T cells enriched from blood (not recorded which). The receptors come from a woman in her forties with acute COVID-19. Each CDR3 is given with its conserved first and last residue. The D gene is left open where the match is weak. Some rows have no size entry. The others give once, few or many, or a class for an expanded clone.

NA,NA,TRBV11-3,TRBJ2-2,CASSLDSYTGELFF,TGTGCCAGCAGTCTGGACAGCTACACCGGGGAGCTGTTTTTT
NA,NA,TRBV6-2/TRBV6-3,TRBJ1-5,CASSYRTTTDQPQHF,TGTGCCAGCAGTTACCGAACCACGACAGATCAGCCCCAGCATTTT
NA,TRBD2,TRBV29-1,TRBJ2-5,CSVGVAGGAETQYF,TGCAGCGTCGGAGTAGCGGGAGGGGCGGAGACCCAGTACTTC
NA,NA,TRBV28,TRBJ1-4,CASSLAGGVANEKLFF,TGTGCCAGCAGTTTAGCTGGGGGGGTAGCTAATGAAAAACTGTTTTTT
NA,NA,TRBV28,TRBJ1-4,CASSLWRGGGEKLFF,TGTGCCAGCAGTTTATGGCGGGGAGGAGGCGAAAAACTGTTTTTT
NA,NA,TRBV29-1,TRBJ1-1,CSVSRQGGNTEAFF,TGCAGCGTTTCCCGGCAGGGTGGGAATACTGAAGCTTTCTTT
once,TRBD2,TRBV27,TRBJ2-7,CASRGASGKWYEQYF,TGTGCCAGCAGAGGCGCTAGCGGGAAATGGTACGAGCAGTACTTC
NA,TRBD1,TRBV18,TRBJ1-5,CASSPGQGIGQPQHF,TGTGCCAGCTCACCCGGACAGGGGATAGGTCAGCCCCAGCATTTT
NA,TRBD1,TRBV6-5,TRBJ1-2,CASSYEGTGDYGYTF,TGTGCCAGCAGTTACGAAGGGACAGGGGACTATGGCTACACCTTC
few,NA,TRBV19,TRBJ2-6,CASSSSGANVLTF,TGTGCCAGTAGTTCATCTGGGGCCAACGTCCTGACTTTC
NA,NA,TRBV28,TRBJ1-5,CASSLSPINQPQHF,TGTGCCAGCAGTTTATCCCCTATCAATCAGCCCCAGCATTTT